The 13 T cell receptor beta chains listed next were all sequenced from one sample in a study of control samples from healthy donors and cancer patients. TCRdb's copy holds only in-frame clones and misses some; the assay was immunoSEQ multiplex PCR. The sample has fewer than 85,000 clones; about 88% are singletons. Sequenced sample: blood. These receptors all stem from a man aged 45 to 65 in good health.

The chain has TRBV5-6 and TRBJ2-5; D ambiguous. Trimming cost V 2 bases and J 5 bases, with 16 bases left between them. The CDR3 consists of 15 residues. Germline V lookup: CDR1 SGHDT, CDR2 YYEEEE. This chain's CDR3 is CASSFYDIRGETQYF. CDR3 coding DNA: TGTGCCAGCAGCTTCTACGATATCCGTGGGGAGACCCAGTACTTC. Full variable domain (rest looked up from reference TRBV5-6 and TRBJ2-5): DAGVTQSPTHLIKTRGQQVTLRCSPKSGHDTVSWYQQALGQGPQFIFQYYEEEERQRGNFPDRFSGHQFPNYSSELNVNALLLGDSALYLCASSFYDIRGETQYFGPGTRLLVL.

V usage is TRBV18 and J usage is TRBJ2-7, with 10 bases that match TRBD1. Germline V gene lookup returns CDR1 KGHSH and CDR2 LQKENI. The junction had 1 base not matched to a gene; V was cut back by 0 bases and J by 2 bases. The CDR3 length is 15 residues. CDR3 nucleotides: TGTGCCAGCTCACCACCGGGACAGGGGCCCTACGAGCAGTACTTC. Translating gives CASSPPGQGPYEQYF.

This chain connects TRBV19 to TRBJ2-1; maybe TRBD2 (6 bases). The CDR3 runs to 16 residues. The germline V gene encodes CDR1 LNHDA and CDR2 SQIVND (reference sequence). V shed 1 base and J shed 8 bases, with 18 bases lying between them. The CDR3 region is CASSIVGEAWMDEQFF. The CDR3 nucleotides are TGTGCCAGTAGTATAGTAGGGGAGGCCTGGATGGATGAGCAGTTCTTC.

The chain is built from TRBV12-3 or TRBV12-4 and TRBJ1-2; D ambiguous. V lost 3 bases to trimming and J lost 8 bases, with 13 bases between them. The CDR3 sequence is 13 residues long. The CDR3 nucleotides are TGTGCCAGCAGTTTCTCAGGCCCGCGAGGCTACACCTTC. Translated, it gives CASSFSGPRGYTF.

The gene calls are TRBV6-5 and TRBJ2-1, with D maybe TRBD1 (6 bases). V shed 2 bases and J shed 7 bases, with 9 bases lying between them. CDR1 and CDR2 from the germline V gene are MNHEY and SVGAGI. The CDR3 contains 13 residues. The CDR3 DNA reads as TGTGCCAGCAGTTACGGGGGCCGAAATGAGCAGTTCTTC. Translation gives CASSYGGRNEQFF.

This chain uses TRBV7-3 with TRBJ2-7, with 9 bases lining up with TRBD1. This CDR3 comprises 15 residues. Germline V gene sequence: CDR1 SGHTA, CDR2 FQGTGA. V shed 5 bases, J shed 5 bases, and the junction held 10 bases outside the gene matches. The CDR3 is CASSASGTGSHEQYF. CDR3 nucleotide sequence: TGTGCCAGCAGCGCATCCGGGACAGGGTCACACGAGCAGTACTTC. Together with reference TRBV7-3 and TRBJ2-7, the CDR3 gives the full variable domain: GAGVSQTPSNKVTEKGKYVELRCDPISGHTALYWYRQSLGQGPEFLIYFQGTGAADDSGLPNDRFFAVRPEGSVSTLKIQRTERGDSAVYLCASSASGTGSHEQYFGPGTRLTVT.

CDR3 DNA sequence: TGTGCCAGCAGTTACTCTGGCGGGGGGATACAAGAGACCCAGTACTTC. This translates into CASSYSGGGIQETQYF. This chain connects TRBV6-5 to TRBJ2-5; 8 bases agree with TRBD2. There are 16 residues in the CDR3. V trimming: 0 bases; J trimming: 2 bases; junction bases outside the gene matches: 5. In germline, CDR1 is MNHEY, CDR2 SVGAGI.

The genes are TRBV7-2 and TRBJ1-2; D not resolved. V lost 4 bases to trimming and J lost 0 bases, with 9 bases between them. This CDR3 region has 14 residues. The germline V gene encodes CDR1 SGHTA and CDR2 FQGNSA. The CDR3 spells CASSYLPSNYGYTF. The DNA of the CDR3 is TGTGCCAGCAGCTACCTTCCGTCTAACTATGGCTACACCTTC.

This clone was counted a single time. The J gene is TRBJ2-5, the V gene TRBV5-1; 9 bases align to TRBD1. V lost 0 bases to trimming and J lost 5 bases; unmatched junction nucleotides: 5. From germline, CDR1 is SGHRS and CDR2 YFSETQ. There are 15 residues in the CDR3. The CDR3 is CASSLGDRGWETQYF. CDR3 nucleotide sequence: TGCGCCAGCAGCTTGGGCGACAGGGGGTGGGAGACCCAGTACTTC.

The chain employs TRBV15 and TRBJ2-7; unclear D gene. This CDR3 spans 12 amino acids. Trimming removed 8 bases at V and 1 base at J, with 9 bases between. Germline CDR1 reads LNHNV; CDR2 reads YYDKDF (reference sequence). CDR3 sequence (DNA): TGTGCCACCTCTTCAAAGTCCTACGAGCAGTACTTC. Translation gives CATSSKSYEQYF.

The V gene is TRBV7-3, the J gene TRBJ1-1; D remains ambiguous. The CDR3 has 15 residues. The V end lost 4 bases, the J end lost 1 base, and 13 bases lay between the germline ends. Germline V gene data show CDR1 as SGHTA and CDR2 as FQGTGA. CDR3 coding DNA: TGTGCCAGCAGCTGTCAACTACCGGGGAACACTGAAGCTTTCTTT. This translates into CASSCQLPGNTEAFF.

The CDR3 is CASSQADRPHTEAFF. For the CDR3, the DNA is TGTGCCAGCAGCCAGGCCGACAGGCCCCACACTGAAGCTTTCTTT. This chain uses TRBV3-1 (or the pseudogene TRBV3-2) with TRBJ1-1, with D possibly TRBD1 on 6 matching bases. V was shortened by 3 bases and J by 3 bases, with 14 bases between the two germline ends. This CDR3 has 15 amino acids. Germline CDR1 LGHDT, CDR2 YNNKEL (reference sequence).

The CDR3 spells CASSHSGHTTGNTIYF. The CDR3 DNA is TGTGCCAGCAGCCATTCCGGACATACTACTGGAAACACCATATATTTT. The chain combines TRBV14 with TRBJ1-3; D is perhaps TRBD1 (5 bases). Germline lookup yields CDR1 SGHDN and CDR2 FVKESK. This CDR3 region has 16 residues. The V end was cut by 3 bases, the J end by 2 bases, with 14 bases between. Complete variable domain (other parts from reference TRBV14 and TRBJ1-3): EAGVTQFPSHSVIEKGQTVTLRCDPISGHDNLYWYRRVMGKEIKFLLHFVKESKQDESGMPNNRFLAERTGGTYSTLKVQPAELEDSGVYFCASSHSGHTTGNTIYFGEGSWLTVV.